This T cell receptor (beta chain) stems from a study of T cell responses to AZD1222 COVID-19 vaccine. The germline V and J ends were trimmed by 0 bases and 3 bases, with 14 bases remaining between them. This CDR3 spans 16 amino acids. Germline V lookup: CDR1 MNHEY, CDR2 SMNVEV (reference sequence). The study, taken as a whole, reports: Unmutated variant regions are reportedly the target of nearly half of TCRs that are spike-specific. White British ancestry dominated among donors, who included more females, and clonal diversity was possibly underestimated.

Of note for this clone: The antigen remains undetermined.

This table comes from immunoSEQ multiplex PCR, and its TCRdb copy is limited to in-frame clones, with some not included. The sample consists of about 100,000 clones, approximately 90% of them appearing once. V and J are TRBV27 and TRBJ1-2, with unresolved D. The receptor comes from an adult in good health. Here the sequenced sample was peripheral blood, taken on day 0 of AZD1222 vaccination. In nucleotides, the CDR3 is TGTGCCAGCAGTTTATCGCTAACCGCCAGTTACTATGGCTACACCTTC. Translated: CASSLSLTASYYGYTF.